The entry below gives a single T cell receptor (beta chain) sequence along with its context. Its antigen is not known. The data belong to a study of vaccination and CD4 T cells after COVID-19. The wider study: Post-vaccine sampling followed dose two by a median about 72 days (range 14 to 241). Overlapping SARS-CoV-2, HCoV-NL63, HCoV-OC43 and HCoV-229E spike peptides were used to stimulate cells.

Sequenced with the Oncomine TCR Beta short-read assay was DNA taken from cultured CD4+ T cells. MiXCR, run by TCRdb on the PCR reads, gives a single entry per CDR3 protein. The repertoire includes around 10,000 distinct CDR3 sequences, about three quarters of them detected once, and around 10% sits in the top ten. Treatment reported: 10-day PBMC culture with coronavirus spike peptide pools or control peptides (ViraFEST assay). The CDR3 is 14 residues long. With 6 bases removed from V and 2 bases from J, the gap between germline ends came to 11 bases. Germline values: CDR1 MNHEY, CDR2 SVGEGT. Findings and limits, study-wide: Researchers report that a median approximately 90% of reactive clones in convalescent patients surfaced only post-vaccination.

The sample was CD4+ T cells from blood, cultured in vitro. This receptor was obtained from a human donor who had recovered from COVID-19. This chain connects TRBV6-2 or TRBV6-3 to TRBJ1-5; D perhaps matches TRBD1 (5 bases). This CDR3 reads CASSPGWGNQPQHF. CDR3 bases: TGTGCCAGCAGCCCAGGGTGGGGCAATCAGCCCCAGCATTTT.